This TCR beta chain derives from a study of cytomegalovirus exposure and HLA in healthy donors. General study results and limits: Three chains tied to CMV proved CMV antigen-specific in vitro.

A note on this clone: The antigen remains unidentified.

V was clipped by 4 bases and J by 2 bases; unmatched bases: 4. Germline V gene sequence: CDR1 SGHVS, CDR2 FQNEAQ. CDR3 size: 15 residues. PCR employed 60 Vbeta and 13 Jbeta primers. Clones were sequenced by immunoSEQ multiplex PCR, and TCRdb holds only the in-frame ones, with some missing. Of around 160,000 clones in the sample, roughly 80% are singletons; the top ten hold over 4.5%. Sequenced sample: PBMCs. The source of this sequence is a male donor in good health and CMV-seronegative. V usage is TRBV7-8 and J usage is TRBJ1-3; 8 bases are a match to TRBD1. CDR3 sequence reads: CASSSLTGAGNTIYF. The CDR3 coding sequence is TGTGCCAGCAGCTCCTTGACAGGGGCTGGAAACACCATATATTTT.